This entry lists 21 T cell receptor beta chains sequenced from one sample in a study of neurological immune-mediated disorders. TCRdb called the 5' RACE reads again in MiXCR, with one record for every CDR3 protein. Among about 70,000 distinct CDR3 sequences listed, 2.5% to 4% were seen once. Sequencing used PBMCs. Receptor source: a woman aged 45-59 years with multiple sclerosis.

This clonotype has a count of ten or more. The chain employs TRBV20-1 and TRBJ1-1; possibly TRBD1 for D (6 bases). The CDR3 length is 16 residues. Germline values: CDR1 DFQATT, CDR2 SNEGSKA (reference sequence). Trimming took 3 bases from V and 0 from J, leaving 17 bases between them. This CDR3 is CSARRGQLYMNTEAFF. The CDR3 region has the DNA TGCAGTGCTAGGCGTGGACAGTTATACATGAACACTGAAGCTTTCTTT.

This clonotype occurred many times. The chain employs TRBV5-5 and TRBJ1-2; D is ambiguous. CDR3 length: 14 amino acids. The V and J ends lost 1 base and 0 bases respectively, with 7 bases between them. Germline V gene sequence: CDR1 SGHKS, CDR2 YYEKEE (reference sequence). The CDR3 bases are TGTGCCAGCAGCTTGCCCAGAGCTAACTATGGCTACACCTTC. The encoded protein is CASSLPRANYGYTF.

This clonotype was observed many times. This sequence joins TRBV28 and TRBJ2-4; a possible D gene is TRBD1 (6 bases). CDR1 MDHEN and CDR2 SYDVKM come from the germline V gene. The V and J ends lost 5 bases and 0 bases respectively, with 11 bases between them. The CDR3 has 15 amino acids. CDR3 in DNA: TGTGCCAGCAGTAGGGACACTTTAGCCAAAAACATTCAGTACTTC. Encoded protein: CASSRDTLAKNIQYF. The variable domain in full, completed from reference TRBV28 and TRBJ2-4, reads DVKVTQSSRYLVKRTGEKVFLECVQDMDHENMFWYRQDPGLGLRLIYFSYDVKMKEKGDIPEGYSVSREKKERFSLILESASTNQTSMYLCASSRDTLAKNIQYFGAGTRLSVL.

This clonotype occurred many times. This chain joins TRBV20-1 and TRBJ2-3, with D perhaps matching TRBD2 (5 bases). Trimming pared 2 bases from V and 0 bases from J, leaving 9 bases between. The germline V gene encodes CDR1 DFQATT and CDR2 SNEGSKA (reference sequence). The CDR3 spans 14 residues. As DNA, the CDR3 is TGCAGTGCTAGACCGGAGGAGAGCACAGATACGCAGTATTTT. Its protein product is CSARPEESTDTQYF.

This clonotype showed up many times. The genes are TRBV24-1 and TRBJ2-2; 9 nucleotides agree with TRBD2. V shed 5 bases and J 1 base; nucleotides not matched to a gene: 7. The germline V gene has CDR1 KGHDR and CDR2 SFDVKD. The CDR3 has 17 amino acids. CDR3 DNA sequence: TGTGCCACCAGTGCCCACAGCGGGGGGCTGAACACCGGGGAGCTGTTTTTT. Translation gives CATSAHSGGLNTGELFF.

This clonotype was picked up many times. J is TRBJ2-1 and V is TRBV20-1; TRBD1 agrees at 7 bases. J lost 7 bases, V lost 6 bases, and 6 bases had no gene match. Per germline, CDR1 DFQATT and CDR2 SNEGSKA (reference sequence). This CDR3 region has 12 residues. In nucleotides, the CDR3 is TGCAGTGCGGCGGACAGGATTAATGAGCAGTTCTTC. Translation: CSAADRINEQFF.

This clonotype was observed many times. This chain uses TRBV19 with TRBJ1-5; D remains unclear. Germline V CDR1 and CDR2: LNHDA, SQIVND (reference sequence). The length of the CDR3 is 14 residues. The ends were cut back, 4 bases at V and 0 bases at J, with 7 bases in the middle. CDR3 sequence: CASSKRYSNQPQHF. CDR3 sequence (DNA): TGTGCCAGTAGTAAGCGGTATAGCAATCAGCCCCAGCATTTT.

This clonotype was seen ten or more times. The genes are TRBV20-1 and TRBJ2-4, with a possible D match to TRBD1 (6 bases). The germline V gene encodes CDR1 DFQATT and CDR2 SNEGSKA (reference sequence). V was shortened by 2 bases and J by 0 bases, with 14 bases between the two germline ends. The CDR3 spans 16 residues. CDR3 protein: CSARNRDLLAKNIQYF. The CDR3 coding sequence is TGCAGTGCTAGAAACAGGGACCTCTTAGCCAAAAACATTCAGTACTTC.

This clonotype was counted ten times or more. The CDR3 sequence: CASSQVPLSLGTRLDGANVLTF. For the CDR3, the DNA is TGCGCCAGCAGCCAAGTACCCCTATCTTTAGGGACAAGGTTGGATGGGGCCAACGTCCTGACTTTC. V and J are TRBV4-1 and TRBJ2-6; tentatively, D is TRBD1 (6 bases). CDR1 and CDR2 from the germline V gene are MGHRA and YSYEKL. Trimming left V 1 base short and J 3 bases short, with 28 bases between. The CDR3 extends over 22 amino acids.

This clonotype was detected many times. The chain recombines TRBV20-1 with TRBJ2-5; D is possibly TRBD1 (5 bases). Trimming shortened V by 4 bases and J by 4 bases, and 10 bases separated the two germline ends. There are 12 residues in the CDR3. Germline V gene sequence: CDR1 DFQATT, CDR2 SNEGSKA (reference sequence). This CDR3 reads CSATDTGETQYF. In nucleotides, the CDR3 is TGCAGTGCTACGGACACAGGAGAGACCCAGTACTTC.

This clonotype was observed many times. The rearrangement links TRBV20-1 to TRBJ2-3; D uncertain. The CDR3 covers 14 residues. V dropped 6 bases and J dropped 4 bases, with 17 bases sitting between them. Per the germline V gene, CDR1 is DFQATT and CDR2 is SNEGSKA (reference sequence). The CDR3, as DNA: TGCAGTGCCGCCGAGAGAGTCCTTCCAGATACGCAGTATTTT. Amino acid sequence: CSAAERVLPDTQYF.

At least ten counts were recorded for this clonotype. The V gene is TRBV6-5, the J gene TRBJ1-3; the D gene is possibly TRBD1 (6 bases). Per germline, CDR1 MNHEY and CDR2 SVGAGI. V was clipped by 2 bases and J by 4 bases, with 9 bases between them. The CDR3 has 14 amino acids. CDR3 in DNA: TGTGCCAGCAGTTACGGGGGGACAGGAAACACCATATATTTT. This sequence encodes CASSYGGTGNTIYF.

In its sample, this clonotype was seen many times. This chain connects TRBV7-9 to TRBJ2-1; no clear D gene. With 3 bases removed from V and 8 bases from J, the gap between germline ends came to 5 bases. CDR3 length equals 11 residues. The germline gives CDR1 SEHNR, CDR2 FQNEAQ (reference sequence). CDR3 residues: CASSFSHEQFF. The CDR3 DNA reads TGTGCCAGCAGCTTTAGCCATGAGCAGTTCTTC.

This clonotype was observed at least ten times. This chain connects TRBV4-1 to TRBJ2-1, with 10 bases that match TRBD2. Germline lookup yields CDR1 MGHRA and CDR2 YSYEKL. With V trimmed by 0 bases and J by 8 bases, 16 bases remained unmatched. The CDR3 is made up of 19 amino acids. CDR3 residues: CASSQDQVAGAGGPDEQFF. DNA for the CDR3: TGCGCCAGCAGCCAAGATCAAGTTGCAGGAGCGGGAGGGCCGGATGAGCAGTTCTTC.

There are many counts of this clonotype. The chain combines TRBV28 with TRBJ1-4; 7 bases match TRBD1. Germline lookup yields CDR1 MDHEN and CDR2 SYDVKM. Trimming at V came to 5 bases and at J to 8 bases, leaving 8 bases not matched to a gene. This CDR3 is built from 14 residues. The CDR3: CASSLDRVREKLFF. The CDR3 DNA reads TGTGCCAGCAGTCTCGACAGGGTACGGGAAAAACTGTTTTTT.

The table lists this clonotype with many counts. The chain uses TRBV18 and TRBJ2-1, with TRBD2 identical over 13 bases. V was pared by 0 bases and J by 8 bases, with 10 bases of the junction left unmatched. The CDR3 covers 18 residues. Germline assignment: CDR1 KGHSH and CDR2 LQKENI. The CDR3: CASSPPDSTSGGLYEQFF. In DNA, the CDR3 is TGTGCCAGCTCACCACCGGACTCGACTAGCGGGGGGCTCTATGAGCAGTTCTTC.

This clonotype came up many times. CDR3 in amino acids: CASSLSGADETQYF. CDR3 DNA: TGTGCCAGCAGCTTATCAGGGGCGGACGAGACCCAGTACTTC. The chain recombines TRBV7-2 with TRBJ2-5; a weak D match, TRBD1 (6 bases). Germline V gives CDR1 SGHTA, CDR2 FQGNSA. The V and J ends lost 2 bases and 5 bases respectively, with 12 bases between them. The CDR3 runs to 14 residues.

This clonotype was detected many times. The chain joins TRBV5-1 to TRBJ1-1; D unresolved. Trimming removed 6 bases from V and 3 bases from J, with 12 bases in between. Germline values: CDR1 SGHRS, CDR2 YFSETQ. This CDR3 has 13 residues. CDR3 sequence: CASTNSGYTEAFF. The CDR3 bases are TGCGCCAGCACGAACTCGGGGTACACTGAAGCTTTCTTT.

This clonotype was detected ten times or more. The rearrangement joins TRBV28 to TRBJ1-2; D gene uncertain. CDR3 length: 11 residues. The V end was cut by 10 bases, the J end by 8 bases, with 14 bases between. In germline, CDR1 is MDHEN, CDR2 SYDVKM. CDR3 sequence reads: CANKASGGYTF. In DNA form, the CDR3 reads TGTGCCAACAAGGCTTCCGGGGGCTACACCTTC.

A single count supports this clonotype. Since the CDR3 does not end with the conserved phenylalanine or tryptophan, this likely comes from a read error. The DNA is omitted, as the CDR3 cannot be located on it reliably, and the CDR3 follows TCRdb's listing. The chain employs TRBV6-5 and TRBJ1-6. Germline V gives CDR1 MNHEY, CDR2 SVGAGI. The CDR3 has 14 residues if both end residues are counted. This CDR3 reads CASSSEGMVSPLNI.

This clonotype showed up many times. The gene calls are TRBV7-9 and TRBJ2-5; D is unclear. The germline V and J ends were trimmed by 2 bases and 2 bases, with 9 bases remaining between them. This CDR3 is 14 amino acids long. Germline V gives CDR1 SEHNR, CDR2 FQNEAQ (reference sequence). The CDR3 loop reads CASSLRSQQETQYF. CDR3 sequence (DNA): TGTGCCAGCAGCTTAAGATCCCAGCAAGAGACCCAGTACTTC. Variable domain in full (rest from reference TRBV7-9 and TRBJ2-5): DTGVSQNPRHKITKRGQNVTFRCDPISEHNRLYWYRQTLGQGPEFLTYFQNEAQLEKSRLLSDRFSAERPKGSFSTLEIQRTEQGDSAMYLCASSLRSQQETQYFGPGTRLLVL.